This TCR beta chain was identified in a study of molecular identifiers for immune sequencing clone quantification. Study-wide findings and caveats: Under 1% of molecules in naive cells, but over 98% of effector molecules, belonged to clones above 20 RNA copies. Researchers reportedly could pick up spiked Jurkat TCR RNA from one cell mixed into approximately 1 million naive cells.

Bulk libraries came from a prior protocol with listed TCR primers. MiXCR, run by TCRdb on the PCR reads, gives a single entry per CDR3 protein. Counted here are some 590,000 distinct CDR3 sequences, 25% occurring once; the ten biggest clones make up about 0.84%. The CDR3 runs 13 residues. Germline CDR1 is KGHDR and CDR2 is SFDVKD. V shed 4 bases and J shed 3 bases, with 5 bases lying between them. In the case of this clonotype: What it binds is unknown.

Every naive CD8 library was made from between roughly 20,000 and 1,000,000 sorted cells with 10%, 30% or 50% RNA. The sequence was collected from a human donor in good health. Some libraries in this study had Jurkat cell RNA spiked in. V gene TRBV24-1 combines with J gene TRBJ2-2; no definite D call. Sample: naive CD8+ T cells from blood, with Jurkat cell RNA spiked in. The subset was: FACS-sorted CD8+CD4-CCR7+CD45RA+ naive T cells. The CDR3 bases are TGTGCCACCAGTGACTCTTACACCGGGGAGCTGTTTTTT. It yields the protein CATSDSYTGELFF.